These 3 T cell receptor beta chains originate from one sample sequenced in a study of molecular identifiers for immune sequencing clone quantification. TCRdb processed the PCR reads anew with MiXCR; each CDR3 protein has one entry. The table includes 85,000 to 100,000 distinct CDR3 sequences, approximately 24% detected once. The material sequenced was naive CD8+ T cells from blood, with Jurkat cell RNA spiked in. Subset specified: FACS-sorted CD8+CD4-CCR7+CD45RA+ naive T cells. These receptors all come from a human donor in good health. Some libraries in this study had Jurkat cell RNA spiked in.

This clonotype appeared a single time. A read error is possible here, since a much larger clone lies one base away. The gene calls are TRBV9 and TRBJ2-4; D remains unclear. Trimming shortened V by 0 bases and J by 2 bases, and 6 bases separated the two germline ends. The germline gives CDR1 SGDLS, CDR2 YYNGEE. The CDR3 contains 14 residues. The CDR3 spells CASSVGAPKNIQYF. DNA for the CDR3: TGTGCCAGCAGCGTAGGGGCGCCCAAAAACATTCAGTACTTC.

This clonotype was found many times. The chain employs TRBV5-6 and TRBJ2-1; D is ambiguous. The germline CDR1 and CDR2 sequences are SGHDT and YYEEEE. The V gene lost 0 bases and the J gene lost 2 bases, with 6 bases spanning the gap. This CDR3 comprises 14 residues. The CDR3 is CASSLEGTYNEQFF. CDR3 in DNA: TGTGCCAGCAGCTTGGAGGGTACCTACAATGAGCAGTTCTTC.

The sample holds many counts of this clonotype. The chain has TRBV5-4 and TRBJ2-5, with no clear D. Trimming removed 0 bases from V and 5 bases from J, with 11 bases in between. The CDR3 extends over 14 amino acids. The germline gives CDR1 SGHNT, CDR2 YYREEE (reference sequence). The CDR3 sequence is CASSLGLAPETQYF. The CDR3 DNA follows: TGTGCCAGCAGCTTGGGCCTGGCCCCTGAGACCCAGTACTTC. Full variable domain (remainder filled in from reference TRBV5-4 and TRBJ2-5): ETGVTQSPTHLIKTRGQQVTLRCSSQSGHNTVSWYQQALGQGPQFIFQYYREEENGRGNFPPRFSGLQFPNYSSELNVNALELDDSALYLCASSLGLAPETQYFGPGTRLLVL.